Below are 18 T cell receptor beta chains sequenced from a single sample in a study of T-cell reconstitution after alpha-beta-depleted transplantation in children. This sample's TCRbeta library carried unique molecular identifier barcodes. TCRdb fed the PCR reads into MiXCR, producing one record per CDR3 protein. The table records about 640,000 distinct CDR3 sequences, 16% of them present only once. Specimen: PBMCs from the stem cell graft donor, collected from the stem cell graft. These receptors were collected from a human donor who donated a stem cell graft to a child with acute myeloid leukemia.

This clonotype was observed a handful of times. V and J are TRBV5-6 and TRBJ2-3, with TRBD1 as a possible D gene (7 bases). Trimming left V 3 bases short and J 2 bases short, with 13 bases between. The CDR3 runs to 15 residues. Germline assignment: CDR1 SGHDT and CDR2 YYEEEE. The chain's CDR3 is CASSSRRGPTDTQYF. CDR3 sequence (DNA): TGTGCCAGCAGCTCTAGGAGGGGGCCCACAGATACGCAGTATTTT.

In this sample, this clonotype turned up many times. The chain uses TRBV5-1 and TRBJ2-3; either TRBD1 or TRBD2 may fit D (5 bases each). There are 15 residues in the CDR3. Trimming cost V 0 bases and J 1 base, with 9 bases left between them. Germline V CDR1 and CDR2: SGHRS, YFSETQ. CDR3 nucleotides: TGCGCCAGCAGCTTGGTTTGGGACGGCACAGATACGCAGTATTTT. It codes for CASSLVWDGTDTQYF.

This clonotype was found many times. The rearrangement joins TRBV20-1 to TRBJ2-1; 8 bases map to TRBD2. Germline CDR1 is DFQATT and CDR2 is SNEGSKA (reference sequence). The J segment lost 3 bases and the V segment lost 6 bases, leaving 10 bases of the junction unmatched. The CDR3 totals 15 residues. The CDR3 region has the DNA TGCAGTGCAAAGAGCAGCGGGGGCTTCTACAATGAGCAGTTCTTC. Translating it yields CSAKSSGGFYNEQFF.

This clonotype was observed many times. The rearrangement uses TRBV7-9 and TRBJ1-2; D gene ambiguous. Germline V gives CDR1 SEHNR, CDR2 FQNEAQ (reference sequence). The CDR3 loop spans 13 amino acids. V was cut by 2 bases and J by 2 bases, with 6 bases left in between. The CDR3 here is CASSLSKNYGYTF. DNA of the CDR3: TGTGCCAGCAGCTTATCGAAGAACTATGGCTACACCTTC.

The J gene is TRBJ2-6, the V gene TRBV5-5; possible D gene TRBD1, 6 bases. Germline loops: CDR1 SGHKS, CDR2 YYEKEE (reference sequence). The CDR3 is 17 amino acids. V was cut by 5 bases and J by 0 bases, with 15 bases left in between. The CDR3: CASSPGTPDSGANVLTF. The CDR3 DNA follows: TGTGCCAGCAGTCCCGGGACACCAGACTCTGGGGCCAACGTCCTGACTTTC.

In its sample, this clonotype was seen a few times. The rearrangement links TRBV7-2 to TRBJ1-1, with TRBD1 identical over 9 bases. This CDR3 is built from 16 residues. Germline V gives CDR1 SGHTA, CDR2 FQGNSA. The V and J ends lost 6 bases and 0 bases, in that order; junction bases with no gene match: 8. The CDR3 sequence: CASRGGTGLLNTEAFF. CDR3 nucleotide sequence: TGTGCCAGCAGGGGGGGGACAGGGCTCCTGAACACTGAAGCTTTCTTT.

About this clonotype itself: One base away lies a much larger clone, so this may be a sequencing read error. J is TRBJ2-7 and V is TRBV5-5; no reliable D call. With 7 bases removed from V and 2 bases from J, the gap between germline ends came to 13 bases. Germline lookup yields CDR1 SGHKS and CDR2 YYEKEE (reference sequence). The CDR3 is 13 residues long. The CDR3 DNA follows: TGTGCCAGCGGCCCTACTATCACCTACGAGCAGTACTTC. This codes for CASGPTITYEQYF.

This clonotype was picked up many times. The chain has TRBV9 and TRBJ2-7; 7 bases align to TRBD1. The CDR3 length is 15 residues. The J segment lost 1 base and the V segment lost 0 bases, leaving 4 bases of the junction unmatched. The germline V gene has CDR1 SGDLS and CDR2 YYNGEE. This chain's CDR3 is CASSVEAGGSYEQYF. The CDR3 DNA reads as TGTGCCAGCAGCGTAGAGGCAGGGGGTTCCTACGAGCAGTACTTC.

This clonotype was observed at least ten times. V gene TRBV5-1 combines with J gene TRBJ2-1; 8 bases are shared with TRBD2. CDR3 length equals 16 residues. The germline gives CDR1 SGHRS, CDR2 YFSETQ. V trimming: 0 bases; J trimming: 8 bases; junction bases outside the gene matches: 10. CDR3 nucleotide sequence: TGCGCCAGCAGCTTGGAGAATCGGGGGGGTTTCGATGAGCAGTTCTTC. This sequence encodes CASSLENRGGFDEQFF.

The CDR3 region is CAWRGLAGFGEQFF. The CDR3 DNA reads TGTGCCTGGAGGGGACTAGCGGGATTTGGGGAGCAGTTCTTC. The chain carries TRBV30 and TRBJ2-1, with 13 positions matching TRBD2. Looked up from germline, CDR1 is GTSNPN and CDR2 is SVGIG (reference sequence). The V gene end was trimmed by 3 bases and the J gene end by 10 bases; junction bases not matched to a gene: 6. The CDR3 loop spans 14 amino acids.

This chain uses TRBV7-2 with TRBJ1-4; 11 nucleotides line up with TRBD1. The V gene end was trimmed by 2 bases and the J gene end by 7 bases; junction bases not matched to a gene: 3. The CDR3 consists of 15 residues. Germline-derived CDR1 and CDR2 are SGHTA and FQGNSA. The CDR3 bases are TGTGCCAGCAGCTTAAGCGGACAGGGGGCTGAAAAACTGTTTTTT. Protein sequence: CASSLSGQGAEKLFF.

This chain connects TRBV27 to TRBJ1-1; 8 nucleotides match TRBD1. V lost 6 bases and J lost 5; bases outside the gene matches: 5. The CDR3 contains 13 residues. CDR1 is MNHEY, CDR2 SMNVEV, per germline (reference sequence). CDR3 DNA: TGTGCCAGCAGACCGGACAGGGCTACTGAAGCTTTCTTT. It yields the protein CASRPDRATEAFF.

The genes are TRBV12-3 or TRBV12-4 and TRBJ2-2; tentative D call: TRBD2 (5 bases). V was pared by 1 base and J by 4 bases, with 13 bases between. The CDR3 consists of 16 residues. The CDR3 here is CASSLGGSSLTGELFF. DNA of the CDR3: TGTGCCAGCAGTTTAGGAGGGAGTAGTCTCACCGGGGAGCTGTTTTTT.

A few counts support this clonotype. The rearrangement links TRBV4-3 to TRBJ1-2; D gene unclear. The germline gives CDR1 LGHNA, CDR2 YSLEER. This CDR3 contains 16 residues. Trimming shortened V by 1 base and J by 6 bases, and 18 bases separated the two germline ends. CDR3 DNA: TGCGCCAGCAGCCAAGTTCCCACAGTCTGGGAAGATGGCTACACCTTC. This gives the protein CASSQVPTVWEDGYTF.

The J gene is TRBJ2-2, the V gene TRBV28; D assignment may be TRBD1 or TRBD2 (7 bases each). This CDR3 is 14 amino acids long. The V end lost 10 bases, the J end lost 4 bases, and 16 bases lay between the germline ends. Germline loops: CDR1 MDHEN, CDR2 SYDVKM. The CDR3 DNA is TGTGCCACAGGGGGGGGGGCCGGCACCGGGGAGCTGTTTTTT. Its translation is CATGGGAGTGELFF.

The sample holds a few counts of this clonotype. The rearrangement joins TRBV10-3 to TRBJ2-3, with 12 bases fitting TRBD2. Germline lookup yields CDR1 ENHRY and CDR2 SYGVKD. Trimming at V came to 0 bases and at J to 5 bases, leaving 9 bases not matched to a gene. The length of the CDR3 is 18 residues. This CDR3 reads CAISESPLAGGREDTQYF. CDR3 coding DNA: TGTGCCATCAGTGAGTCCCCCCTAGCGGGGGGGCGAGAAGATACGCAGTATTTT.

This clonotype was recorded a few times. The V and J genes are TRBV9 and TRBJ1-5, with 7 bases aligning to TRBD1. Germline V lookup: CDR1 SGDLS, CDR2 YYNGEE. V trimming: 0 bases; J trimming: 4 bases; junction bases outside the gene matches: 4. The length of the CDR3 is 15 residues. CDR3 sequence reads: CASSVGRGVNQPQHF. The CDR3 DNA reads TGTGCCAGCAGCGTAGGCAGGGGGGTGAATCAGCCCCAGCATTTT.

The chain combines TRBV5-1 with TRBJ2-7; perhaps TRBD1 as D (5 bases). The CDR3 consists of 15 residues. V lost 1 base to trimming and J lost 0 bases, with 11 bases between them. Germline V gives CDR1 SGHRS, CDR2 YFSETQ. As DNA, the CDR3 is TGCGCCAGCAGCTTGCCTGGACACCGCTCCTACGAGCAGTACTTC. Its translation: CASSLPGHRSYEQYF.